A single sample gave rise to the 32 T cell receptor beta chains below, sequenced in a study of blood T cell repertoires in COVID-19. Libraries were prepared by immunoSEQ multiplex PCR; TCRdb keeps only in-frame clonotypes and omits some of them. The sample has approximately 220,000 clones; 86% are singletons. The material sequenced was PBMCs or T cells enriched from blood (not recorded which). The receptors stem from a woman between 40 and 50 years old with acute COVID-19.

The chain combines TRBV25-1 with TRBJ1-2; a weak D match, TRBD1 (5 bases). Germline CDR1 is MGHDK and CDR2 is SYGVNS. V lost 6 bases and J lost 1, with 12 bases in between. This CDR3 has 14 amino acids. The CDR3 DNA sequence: TGTGCCAGCAGGCGTGCGGGGGTTAACTATGGCTACACCTTC. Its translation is CASRRAGVNYGYTF.

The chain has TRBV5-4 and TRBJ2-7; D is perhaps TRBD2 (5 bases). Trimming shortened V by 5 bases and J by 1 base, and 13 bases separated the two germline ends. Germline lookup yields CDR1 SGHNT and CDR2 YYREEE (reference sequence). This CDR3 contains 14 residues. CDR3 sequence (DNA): TGTGCCAGCAGTACGAACAGAGGGTCCTACGAGCAGTACGTC. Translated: CASSTNRGSYEQYV.

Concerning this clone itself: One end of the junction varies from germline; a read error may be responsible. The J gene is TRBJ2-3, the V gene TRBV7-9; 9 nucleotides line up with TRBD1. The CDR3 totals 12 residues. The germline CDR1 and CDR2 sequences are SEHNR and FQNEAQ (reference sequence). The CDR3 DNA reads TGTGCCAGCAGCTTAGACGGGACAGGGAAACATTTT. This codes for CASSLDGTGKHF.

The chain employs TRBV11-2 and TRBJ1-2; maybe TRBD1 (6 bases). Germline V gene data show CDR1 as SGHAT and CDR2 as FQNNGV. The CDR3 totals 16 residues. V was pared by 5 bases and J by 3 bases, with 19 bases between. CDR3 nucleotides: TGTGCCAGCAGCAAAAACTCAGGGGCCGTTGACTATGGCTACACCTTC. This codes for CASSKNSGAVDYGYTF.

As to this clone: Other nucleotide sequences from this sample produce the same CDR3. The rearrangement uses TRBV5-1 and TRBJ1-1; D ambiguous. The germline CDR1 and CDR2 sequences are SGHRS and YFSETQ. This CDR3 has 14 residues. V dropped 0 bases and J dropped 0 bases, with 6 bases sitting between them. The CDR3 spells CASSLGHLNTEAFF. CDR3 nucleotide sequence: TGCGCCAGCAGCTTGGGACATCTGAACACTGAAGCTTTCTTT.

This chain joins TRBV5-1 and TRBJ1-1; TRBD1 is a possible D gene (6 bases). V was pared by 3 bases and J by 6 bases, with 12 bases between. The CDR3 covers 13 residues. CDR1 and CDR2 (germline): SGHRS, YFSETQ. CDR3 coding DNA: TGCGCCAGCAGCTCTACAGGGTCTGCTGAAGCTTTCTTT. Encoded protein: CASSSTGSAEAFF.

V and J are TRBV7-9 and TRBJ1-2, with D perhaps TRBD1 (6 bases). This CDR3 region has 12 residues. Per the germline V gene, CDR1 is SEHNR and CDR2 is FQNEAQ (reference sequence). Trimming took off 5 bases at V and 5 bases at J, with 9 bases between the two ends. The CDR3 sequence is CASSRDMYGYTF. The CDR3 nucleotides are TGTGCCAGCAGCCGGGACATGTATGGCTACACCTTC.

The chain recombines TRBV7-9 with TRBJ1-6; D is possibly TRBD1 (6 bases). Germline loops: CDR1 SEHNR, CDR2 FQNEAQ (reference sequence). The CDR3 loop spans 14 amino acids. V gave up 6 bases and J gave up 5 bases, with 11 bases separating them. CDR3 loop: CASRGADNNSPLHF. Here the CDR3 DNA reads TGTGCCAGCAGGGGGGCCGATAATAATTCACCCCTCCACTTT.

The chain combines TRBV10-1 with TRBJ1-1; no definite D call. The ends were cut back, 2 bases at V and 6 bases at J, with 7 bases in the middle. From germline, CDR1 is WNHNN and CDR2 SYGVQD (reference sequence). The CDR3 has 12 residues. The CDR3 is CASSEPGSEAFF. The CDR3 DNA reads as TGCGCCAGCAGTGAGCCAGGCTCTGAAGCTTTCTTT.

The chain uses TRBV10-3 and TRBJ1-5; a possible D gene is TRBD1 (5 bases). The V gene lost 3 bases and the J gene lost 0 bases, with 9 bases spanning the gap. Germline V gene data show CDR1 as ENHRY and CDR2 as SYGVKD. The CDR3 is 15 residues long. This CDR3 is CAISEAGSSNQPQHF. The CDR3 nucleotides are TGTGCCATCAGTGAAGCAGGGTCTAGCAATCAGCCCCAGCATTTT.

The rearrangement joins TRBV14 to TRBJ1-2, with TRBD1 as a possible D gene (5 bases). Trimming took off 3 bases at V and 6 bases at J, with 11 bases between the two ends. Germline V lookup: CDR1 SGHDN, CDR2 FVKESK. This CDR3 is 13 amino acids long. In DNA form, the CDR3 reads TGTGCCAGCAGCCACCGGACACACGATGGCTACACCTTC. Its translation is CASSHRTHDGYTF.

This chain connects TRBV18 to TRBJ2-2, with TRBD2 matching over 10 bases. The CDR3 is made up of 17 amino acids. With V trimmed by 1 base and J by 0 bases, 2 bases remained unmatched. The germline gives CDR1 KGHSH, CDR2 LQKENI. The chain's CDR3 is CASSPLAGGANTGELFF. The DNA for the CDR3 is TGTGCCAGCTCACCACTAGCGGGGGGCGCGAACACCGGGGAGCTGTTTTTT. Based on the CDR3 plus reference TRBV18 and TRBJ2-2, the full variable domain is NAGVMQNPRHLVRRRGQEARLRCSPMKGHSHVYWYRQLPEEGLKFMVYLQKENIIDESGMPKERFSAEFPKEGPSILRIQQVVRGDSAAYFCASSPLAGGANTGELFFGEGSRLTVL.

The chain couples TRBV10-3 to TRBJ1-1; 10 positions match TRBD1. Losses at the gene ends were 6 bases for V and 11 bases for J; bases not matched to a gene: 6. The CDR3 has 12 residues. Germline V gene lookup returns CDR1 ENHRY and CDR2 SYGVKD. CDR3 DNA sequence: TGTGCCATCAGGGGACAGGGGTTGGACGCTTTCTTT. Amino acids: CAIRGQGLDAFF.

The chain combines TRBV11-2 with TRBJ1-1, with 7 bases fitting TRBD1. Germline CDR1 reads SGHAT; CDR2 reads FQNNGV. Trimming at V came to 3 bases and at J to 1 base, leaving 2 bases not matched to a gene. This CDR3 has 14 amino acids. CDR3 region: CASSFGTANTEAFF. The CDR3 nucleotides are TGTGCCAGCAGCTTCGGGACAGCGAACACTGAAGCTTTCTTT.

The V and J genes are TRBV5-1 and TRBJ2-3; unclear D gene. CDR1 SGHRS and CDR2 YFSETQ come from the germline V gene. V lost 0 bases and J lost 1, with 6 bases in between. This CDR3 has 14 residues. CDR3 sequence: CASSLAIGTDTQYF. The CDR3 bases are TGCGCCAGCAGCTTGGCTATTGGCACAGATACGCAGTATTTT.

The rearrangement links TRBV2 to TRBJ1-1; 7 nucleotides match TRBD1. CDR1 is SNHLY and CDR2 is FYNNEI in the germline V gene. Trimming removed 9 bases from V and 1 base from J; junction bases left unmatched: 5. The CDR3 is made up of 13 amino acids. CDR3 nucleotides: TGTGCCAGTCACCGGGACAGGAACACTGAAGCTTTCTTT. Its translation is CASHRDRNTEAFF.

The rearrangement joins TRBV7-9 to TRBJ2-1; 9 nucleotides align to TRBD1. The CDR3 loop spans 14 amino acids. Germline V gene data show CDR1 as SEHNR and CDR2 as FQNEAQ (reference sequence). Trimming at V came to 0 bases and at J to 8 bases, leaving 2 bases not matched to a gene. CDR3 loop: CASSLAQGAHEQFF. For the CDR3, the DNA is TGTGCCAGCAGCTTAGCACAGGGGGCGCATGAGCAGTTCTTC.

The CDR3 loop is CASGLGQSGGKNIQYF. CDR3 coding DNA: TGTGCTAGTGGTTTGGGTCAGAGCGGGGGGAAAAACATTCAGTACTTC. The gene calls are TRBV12-5 and TRBJ2-4; 9 bases line up with TRBD2. Germline V gene lookup returns CDR1 LGHNT and CDR2 FRNRAP. The CDR3 has 16 residues. The V gene end was trimmed by 1 base and the J gene end by 4 bases; junction bases not matched to a gene: 5.

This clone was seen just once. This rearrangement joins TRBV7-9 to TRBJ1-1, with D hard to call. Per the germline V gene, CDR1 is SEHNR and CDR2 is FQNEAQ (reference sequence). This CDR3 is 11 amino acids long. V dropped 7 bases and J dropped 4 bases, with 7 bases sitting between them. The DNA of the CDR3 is TGTGCCAGCAAGAGGAGCACTGAAGCTTTCTTT. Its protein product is CASKRSTEAFF.

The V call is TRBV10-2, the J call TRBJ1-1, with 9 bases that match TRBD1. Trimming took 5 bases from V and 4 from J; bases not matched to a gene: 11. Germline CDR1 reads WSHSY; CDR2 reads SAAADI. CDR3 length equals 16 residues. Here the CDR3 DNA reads TGCGCCAGCAGTAGTCTCCCGGGACAGGGCGGCACTGAAGCTTTCTTT. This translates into CASSSLPGQGGTEAFF.

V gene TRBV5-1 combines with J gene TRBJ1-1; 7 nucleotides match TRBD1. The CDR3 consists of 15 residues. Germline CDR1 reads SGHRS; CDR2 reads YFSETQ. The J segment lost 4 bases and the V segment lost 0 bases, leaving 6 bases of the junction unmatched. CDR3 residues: CASSLAVSGGTEAFF. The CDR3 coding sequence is TGCGCCAGCAGCTTGGCGGTCTCAGGGGGCACTGAAGCTTTCTTT.

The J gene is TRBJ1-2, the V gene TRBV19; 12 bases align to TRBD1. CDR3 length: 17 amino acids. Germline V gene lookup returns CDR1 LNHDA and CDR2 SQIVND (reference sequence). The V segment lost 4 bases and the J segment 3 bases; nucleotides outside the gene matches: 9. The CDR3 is CASSTRDRGLKDYGYTF. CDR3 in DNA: TGTGCCAGTAGTACCAGGGACAGGGGGCTGAAGGACTATGGCTACACCTTC.

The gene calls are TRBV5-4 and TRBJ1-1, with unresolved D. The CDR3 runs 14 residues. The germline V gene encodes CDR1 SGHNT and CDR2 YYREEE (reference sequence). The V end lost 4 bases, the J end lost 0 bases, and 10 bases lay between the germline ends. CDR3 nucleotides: TGTGCCAGCAGCCCCTCAGGAATGAACACTGAAGCTTTCTTT. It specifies CASSPSGMNTEAFF. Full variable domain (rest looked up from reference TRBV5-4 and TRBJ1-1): ETGVTQSPTHLIKTRGQQVTLRCSSQSGHNTVSWYQQALGQGPQFIFQYYREEENGRGNFPPRFSGLQFPNYSSELNVNALELDDSALYLCASSPSGMNTEAFFGQGTRLTVV.

CDR3 in amino acids: CASGATAMNTEAFF. Here the CDR3 DNA reads TGTGCCAGCGGTGCTACTGCAATGAACACTGAAGCTTTCTTT. V is TRBV27 and J is TRBJ1-1; D remains unclear. V lost 8 bases and J 0 bases, leaving 13 bases between the germline ends. The CDR3 loop spans 14 amino acids. Germline CDR1 reads MNHEY; CDR2 reads SMNVEV (reference sequence).

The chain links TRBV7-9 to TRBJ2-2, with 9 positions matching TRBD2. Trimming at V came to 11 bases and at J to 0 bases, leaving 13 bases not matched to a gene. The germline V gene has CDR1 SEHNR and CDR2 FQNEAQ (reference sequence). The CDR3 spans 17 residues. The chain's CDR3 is CAASVGGGAANTGELFF. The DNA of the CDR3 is TGTGCCGCCTCCGTGGGCGGGGGGGCCGCGAACACCGGGGAGCTGTTTTTT.

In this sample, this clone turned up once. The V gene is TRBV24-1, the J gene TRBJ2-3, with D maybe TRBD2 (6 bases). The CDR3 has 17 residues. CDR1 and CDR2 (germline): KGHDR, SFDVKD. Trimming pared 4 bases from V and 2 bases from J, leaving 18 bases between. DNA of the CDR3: TGTGCCACCAGTGACCCCGGGACGGGACTCTCCACAGATACGCAGTATTTT. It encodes CATSDPGTGLSTDTQYF.

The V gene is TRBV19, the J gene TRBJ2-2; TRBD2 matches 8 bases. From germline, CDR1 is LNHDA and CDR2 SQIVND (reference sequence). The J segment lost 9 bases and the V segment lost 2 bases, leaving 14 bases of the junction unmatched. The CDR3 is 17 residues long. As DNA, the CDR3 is TGTGCCAGTAGTATAAAAGGAACGGGGGGGGCTACGTGGGAGCTGTTTTTT. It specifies CASSIKGTGGATWELFF.

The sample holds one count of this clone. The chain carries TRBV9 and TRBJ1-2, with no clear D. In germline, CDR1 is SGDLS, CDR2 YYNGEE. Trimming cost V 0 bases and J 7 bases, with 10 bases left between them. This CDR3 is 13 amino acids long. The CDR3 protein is CASSVGGRLGYTF. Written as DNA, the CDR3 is TGTGCCAGCAGCGTAGGAGGGAGGCTTGGCTACACCTTC.

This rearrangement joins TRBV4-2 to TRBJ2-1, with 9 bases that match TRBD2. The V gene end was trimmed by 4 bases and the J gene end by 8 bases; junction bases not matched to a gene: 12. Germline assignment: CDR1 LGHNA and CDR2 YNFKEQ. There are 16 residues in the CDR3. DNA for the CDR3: TGTGCCAGCAGCCTGGTCCCGGGACTAGCAGGCGATGAGCAGTTCTTC. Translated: CASSLVPGLAGDEQFF.

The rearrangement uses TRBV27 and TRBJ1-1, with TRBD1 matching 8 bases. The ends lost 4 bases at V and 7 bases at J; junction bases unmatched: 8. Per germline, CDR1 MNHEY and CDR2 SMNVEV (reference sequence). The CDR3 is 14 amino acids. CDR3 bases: TGTGCCAGCAGTTCCCCGGGACAGGCGGATGAAGCTTTCTTT. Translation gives CASSSPGQADEAFF.

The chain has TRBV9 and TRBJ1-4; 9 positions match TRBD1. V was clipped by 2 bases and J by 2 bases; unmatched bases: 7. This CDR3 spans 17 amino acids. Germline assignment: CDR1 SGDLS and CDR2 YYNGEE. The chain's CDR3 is CASSVAGQGLTNEKLFF. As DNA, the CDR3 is TGTGCCAGCAGCGTTGCAGGACAGGGGCTTACTAATGAAAAACTGTTTTTT.

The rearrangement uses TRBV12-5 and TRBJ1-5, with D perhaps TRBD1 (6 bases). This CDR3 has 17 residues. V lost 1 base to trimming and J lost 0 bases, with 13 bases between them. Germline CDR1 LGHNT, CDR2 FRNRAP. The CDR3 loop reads CASGLDRGQLSNQPQHF. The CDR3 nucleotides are TGTGCTAGTGGTTTGGATCGCGGACAGCTTAGCAATCAGCCCCAGCATTTT. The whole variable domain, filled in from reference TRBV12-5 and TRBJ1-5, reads DARVTQTPRHKVTEMGQEVTMRCQPILGHNTVFWYRQTMMQGLELLAYFRNRAPLDDSGMPKDRFSAEMPDATLATLKIQPSEPRDSAVYFCASGLDRGQLSNQPQHFGDGTRLSIL.